The 8 T cell receptor beta chains listed next were all sequenced from one sample in a study of T cells after yellow fever vaccination. TCRdb processed the 5' RACE reads anew with MiXCR; each CDR3 protein has one entry. The sample consists of around 60,000 distinct CDR3 sequences, around 6.2% of them appearing once. Sequencing was performed on PBMCs, either bulk or a sorted T-cell subset (CD4+, CD8+, memory, or dextramer-sorted; not recorded which), taken on the day of the yellow fever booster vaccination. The receptor set was obtained from a man aged 18 to 30 who received the YFV17D yellow fever vaccine.

This clonotype was seen at least ten times. This chain links TRBV5-1 with TRBJ1-1; 9 bases fit TRBD1. Per the germline V gene, CDR1 is SGHRS and CDR2 is YFSETQ. There are 15 residues in the CDR3. Trimming took 2 bases from V and 1 from J; bases not matched to a gene: 3. The CDR3 nucleotides read TGCGCCAGCAGCTTACAGGGGGCGGGGAACACTGAAGCTTTCTTT. Amino acids: CASSLQGAGNTEAFF.

V is TRBV5-6 and J is TRBJ1-4; no clear D gene. Trimming left V 1 base short and J 13 bases short, with 11 bases between. This CDR3 has 12 amino acids. Germline CDR1 is SGHDT and CDR2 is YYEEEE. Written as DNA, the CDR3 is TGTGCCAGCAGCTTGTCGGGTTTCGGACTGTTTTTT. The encoded protein is CASSLSGFGLFF.

This clonotype was recorded at least ten times. This chain links TRBV6-5 with TRBJ1-3; D possibly corresponds to TRBD1 (5 bases). V lost 6 bases and J 3 bases, leaving 15 bases between the germline ends. The CDR3 runs to 15 residues. The germline V gene has CDR1 MNHEY and CDR2 SVGAGI. CDR3 coding DNA: TGTGCCAGCAGACGCTCGACAGCAAATGGAAACACCATATATTTT. Encoded protein: CASRRSTANGNTIYF.

Ten or more counts support this clonotype. V is TRBV5-1 and J is TRBJ1-1, with D unresolved. The CDR3 has 15 residues. Per the germline V gene, CDR1 is SGHRS and CDR2 is YFSETQ. V was shortened by 1 base and J by 1 base, with 11 bases between the two germline ends. Here the CDR3 reads CASSLFGRGNTEAFF. For the CDR3, the DNA is TGCGCCAGCAGCTTGTTTGGTCGGGGGAACACTGAAGCTTTCTTT.

The CDR3: CASSQFRVSGISGANVLTF. DNA for the CDR3: TGCGCCAGCAGTCAATTCAGGGTCAGCGGAATCTCTGGGGCCAACGTCCTGACTTTC. This chain uses TRBV23-1 with TRBJ2-6; either TRBD1 or TRBD2 may supply D (5 bases each). TRBV23-1 is an ORF, and what it does is uncertain. Between the trimmed V and J ends, which lost 1 base and 0 bases, there was a span of 16 bases. There are 19 residues in the CDR3.

The chain employs TRBV12-3 or TRBV12-4 and TRBJ2-5; D possibly corresponds to TRBD1 (6 bases). Trimming removed 2 bases at V and 2 bases at J, with 9 bases between. The CDR3 consists of 14 residues. The CDR3, as DNA: TGTGCCAGCAGTTTAACAGGGTTTCAAGAGACCCAGTACTTC. Translated: CASSLTGFQETQYF.

The rearrangement uses TRBV12-3 or TRBV12-4 and TRBJ1-2; 8 bases are a match to TRBD1. The CDR3 runs to 14 residues. The junction had 10 bases not matched to a gene; V was cut back by 10 bases and J by 3 bases. In DNA, the CDR3 is TGTGCCACAAGATCTTACAGGGGGGACTATGGCTACACCTTC. Translation: CATRSYRGDYGYTF.

This clonotype came up many times. The chain joins TRBV6-5 to TRBJ1-1; D is ambiguous. CDR3 length equals 15 residues. Trimming took off 4 bases at V and 0 bases at J, with 12 bases between the two ends. In germline, CDR1 is MNHEY, CDR2 SVGAGI. The CDR3 loop is CASSSRSSMNTEAFF. The CDR3, as DNA: TGTGCCAGCAGTTCACGGAGCAGTATGAACACTGAAGCTTTCTTT.